This T cell receptor (beta chain) stems from a study of neoadjuvant anti-PD-1 for oral cavity cancer. Study background: Patients without progression received a fourth nivolumab dose around day 43, then surgical resection on days 50-56.

Time point: after neoadjuvant nivolumab, at surgical resection. On this clone itself: The antigen is undetermined.

TCRdb keeps only in-frame clones here, not all; method: immunoSEQ multiplex PCR. The sample consists of approximately 37,000 clones, 38% of them appearing once. Looked up from germline, CDR1 is SGHRS and CDR2 is YFSETQ. The CDR3 runs to 14 residues. The V segment lost 0 bases and the J segment 3 bases; nucleotides outside the gene matches: 0. Findings of the study overall: Each response group had just a few patients in TCR analyses. Post-treatment tumors with larger preexisting clones showed more shrinkage. Treg/Th17 ratio rose with pretreatment blood and fell with post-treatment tumor TCRbeta clonality.

This receptor was identified in a person aged 35 to 85 with oral cavity squamous cell carcinoma. The sequencing used tumor tissue, collected after nivolumab (anti-PD-1) treatment. The chain has TRBV5-1 and TRBJ2-7; TRBD2 matches 10 bases. The CDR3 region has the DNA TGCGCCAGCAGCTTGGTAGCGGGAGGCTACGAGCAGTACTTC. This codes for CASSLVAGGYEQYF.